A single sample gave rise to the 27 T cell receptor beta chains below, sequenced in a study of T cells in Graves' hyperthyroidism and ophthalmopathy. The investigators amplified TCR beta CDR3 regions from RNA transcripts. RT-PCR in the first round (using the HTBI primer set) targeted the TCR CDR3. MiXCR, run by TCRdb on the multiplex PCR reads, gives a single entry per CDR3 protein. The data hold about 640,000 distinct CDR3 sequences, with more than 14% observed a single time. What was sequenced was blood. These receptors all come from a woman aged 45-59 years with Graves' ophthalmopathy.

This clonotype was found many times. The gene calls are TRBV5-1 and TRBJ1-1, with no clear D. Germline CDR1 reads SGHRS; CDR2 reads YFSETQ. V was cut by 0 bases and J by 7 bases, with 4 bases left in between. This CDR3 contains 11 residues. CDR3 bases: TGCGCCAGCAGCTTGGGGGGTGAAGCTTTCTTT. Amino acid sequence: CASSLGGEAFF.

This clonotype showed up many times. This rearrangement joins TRBV2 to TRBJ2-5, with 10 bases lining up with TRBD2. V trimming: 5 bases; J trimming: 0 bases; junction bases outside the gene matches: 3. The CDR3 contains 15 residues. The V gene's germline CDR1 is SNHLY and CDR2 FYNNEI. The CDR3 sequence: CASSPGLAHQETQYF. For the CDR3, the DNA is TGTGCCAGCAGTCCGGGACTAGCGCACCAAGAGACCCAGTACTTC. Supplemented by reference TRBV2 and TRBJ2-5, the full variable domain reads EPEVTQTPSHQVTQMGQEVILRCVPISNHLYFYWYRQILGQKVEFLVSFYNNEISEKSEIFDDQFSVERPDGSNFTLKIRSTKLEDSAMYFCASSPGLAHQETQYFGPGTRLLVL.

Many counts were recorded for this clonotype. The chain combines TRBV27 with TRBJ1-2; D is possibly TRBD1 (5 bases). The V end was cut by 0 bases, the J end by 5 bases, with 19 bases between. Germline values: CDR1 MNHEY, CDR2 SMNVEV (reference sequence). The CDR3 loop spans 17 amino acids. The CDR3 reads CASSLSTRGRLIYGYTF. The DNA of the CDR3 is TGTGCCAGCAGTTTATCAACCCGGGGCAGACTGATATATGGCTACACCTTC.

This clonotype was picked up many times. The chain is built from TRBV29-1 and TRBJ2-2, with 7 bases matching TRBD1. Per germline, CDR1 SQVTM and CDR2 ANQGSEA. The CDR3 spans 13 residues. V shed 4 bases, J shed 4 bases, and the junction held 3 bases outside the gene matches. The CDR3 nucleotides read TGCAGCGTTGGGACAGGCGGCACCGGGGAGCTGTTTTTT. Its protein product is CSVGTGGTGELFF.

Worth noting for this clonotype: The junction departs from the called germline gene at one end, perhaps through a read error. The rearrangement links TRBV28 to TRBJ2-5, with 8 positions matching TRBD1. Per germline, CDR1 MDHEN and CDR2 SYDVKM. The CDR3 totals 14 residues. CDR3 in DNA: TGTGCCAGCAGTTCGGCGGGGACAGGCGGGACCCAGCACTTC. It specifies CASSSAGTGGTQHF.

The chain employs TRBV5-6 and TRBJ2-3; 8 bases are a match to TRBD1. The CDR3 sequence is 16 residues long. Germline trimming cut 4 bases from V and 2 bases from J; bases unmatched to any gene: 9. Germline CDR1 SGHDT, CDR2 YYEEEE. CDR3 sequence reads: CASSIYRGRLTDTQYF. The CDR3 coding sequence is TGTGCCAGCAGCATTTACAGGGGGAGGCTCACAGATACGCAGTATTTT. Combining the CDR3 with reference TRBV5-6 and TRBJ2-3 gives the whole variable domain DAGVTQSPTHLIKTRGQQVTLRCSPKSGHDTVSWYQQALGQGPQFIFQYYEEEERQRGNFPDRFSGHQFPNYSSELNVNALLLGDSALYLCASSIYRGRLTDTQYFGPGTRLTVL.

The chain combines TRBV28 with TRBJ1-5, with 7 positions matching TRBD1. The CDR3 is 16 residues long. The germline V gene encodes CDR1 MDHEN and CDR2 SYDVKM. V dropped 5 bases and J dropped 2; count of bases not matched to a gene: 9. The CDR3 nucleotides read TGTGCCAGCAGTCAGCACAGGGGTGGGGGCAATCAGCCCCAGCATTTT. Amino acid sequence: CASSQHRGGGNQPQHF.

The V gene is TRBV5-1, the J gene TRBJ2-1, with D perhaps TRBD1 (6 bases). Germline CDR1 SGHRS, CDR2 YFSETQ. CDR3 length equals 12 residues. The germline V and J ends were trimmed by 9 bases and 6 bases, with 13 bases remaining between them. CDR3 sequence: CATRDTLNEQFF. CDR3 sequence (DNA): TGCGCCACCAGGGACACCCTCAATGAGCAGTTCTTC.

This clonotype has a count of ten or more. This chain joins TRBV7-3 and TRBJ2-2; D is unclear. From germline, CDR1 is SGHTA and CDR2 FQGTGA. The CDR3 contains 16 residues. Trimming cost V 1 base and J 2 bases, with 11 bases left between them. CDR3 bases: TGTGCCAGCAGCTTAAACGGTTTGACAAACACCGGGGAGCTGTTTTTT. It is translated as CASSLNGLTNTGELFF.

The chain combines TRBV28 with TRBJ2-3; 9 bases are a match to TRBD2. The trim removed 3 bases at V and 0 bases at J, leaving 7 bases unmatched. The germline V gene encodes CDR1 MDHEN and CDR2 SYDVKM. The CDR3 contains 17 residues. The CDR3 DNA is TGTGCCAGCAGTTTCTGGACTAGCGCCTTTAGCACAGATACGCAGTATTTT. This translates into CASSFWTSAFSTDTQYF.

This clonotype has a count of ten or more. This CDR3 is CASSLAQHYGYTF. The CDR3 DNA is TGTGCCAGCAGCTTAGCGCAGCACTATGGCTACACCTTC. The chain has TRBV7-2 and TRBJ1-2; D is uncertain. Trimming took 0 bases from V and 3 from J, leaving 5 bases between them. Germline CDR1 reads SGHTA; CDR2 reads FQGNSA. The CDR3 spans 13 residues. Full variable domain (rest looked up from reference TRBV7-2 and TRBJ1-2): GAGVSQSPSNKVTEKGKDVELRCDPISGHTALYWYRQSLGQGLEFLIYFQGNSAPDKSGLPSDRFSAERTGGSVSTLTIQRTQQEDSAVYLCASSLAQHYGYTFGSGTRLTVV.

This clonotype was observed a handful of times. The CDR3 spells CASSIGSGSALSPTDTQYF. The CDR3 region has the DNA TGTGCCAGTAGTATCGGATCCGGGAGTGCCCTCTCCCCCACAGATACGCAGTATTTT. The chain carries TRBV19 and TRBJ2-3; D is possibly TRBD2 (6 bases). Between the trimmed V and J ends, which lost 3 bases and 2 bases, there was a span of 24 bases. Looked up from germline, CDR1 is LNHDA and CDR2 is SQIVND (reference sequence). The CDR3 spans 19 residues.

This chain joins TRBV12-3 or TRBV12-4 and TRBJ2-2; 13 bases match TRBD2. The V and J ends lost 8 bases and 4 bases, in that order; junction bases with no gene match: 7. The CDR3 consists of 16 residues. The CDR3 loop is CASLTSGRLGTGELFF. The CDR3 DNA sequence: TGTGCCAGCCTGACTAGCGGGAGGCTGGGCACCGGGGAGCTGTTTTTT.

V usage is TRBV4-3 and J usage is TRBJ2-3, with 12 bases that match TRBD2. CDR1 and CDR2 from the germline V gene are LGHNA and YSLEER. After removal of 0 bases from V and 4 bases from J, the junction contained 5 bases not matched to a gene. This CDR3 region has 17 residues. In nucleotides, the CDR3 is TGCGCCAGCAGCCAAGATCCGGGACTAGCGGGTGCAGATACGCAGTATTTT. Translating gives CASSQDPGLAGADTQYF.

This clonotype was counted ten times or more. The J gene is TRBJ2-2, the V gene TRBV7-2; 7 bases are a match to TRBD1. CDR3 length equals 15 residues. With V trimmed by 4 bases and J by 1 base, 3 bases remained unmatched. Per the germline V gene, CDR1 is SGHTA and CDR2 is FQGNSA. As DNA, the CDR3 is TGTGCCAGCAGCTCGCAGGGGGTGAACACCGGGGAGCTGTTTTTT. Its protein product is CASSSQGVNTGELFF.

This clonotype was recorded at least ten times. The chain joins TRBV28 to TRBJ2-1, with 12 bases that match TRBD2. The CDR3 totals 19 residues. The ends lost 4 bases at V and 5 bases at J; junction bases unmatched: 15. CDR1 MDHEN and CDR2 SYDVKM come from the germline V gene. In DNA form, the CDR3 reads TGTGCCAGCAGTTCACTAGCGGGAGGAGGAGGAAGACGGAACAATGAGCAGTTCTTC. This sequence encodes CASSSLAGGGGRRNNEQFF.

The V gene is TRBV12-3 or TRBV12-4, the J gene TRBJ2-1; maybe TRBD1 (6 bases). Trimming cost V 2 bases and J 5 bases, with 10 bases left between them. CDR3 length: 14 residues. CDR3 protein: CASSLTQGNNEQFF. In DNA, the CDR3 is TGTGCCAGCAGTTTAACTCAGGGGAACAATGAGCAGTTCTTC.

CDR3 DNA: TGTGCCAGCAGCTTAGCCCAAACTAGCGATGAGCAGTTCTTC. Translated: CASSLAQTSDEQFF. This chain uses TRBV11-2 with TRBJ2-1; 7 nucleotides match TRBD2. In germline, CDR1 is SGHAT, CDR2 FQNNGV. The CDR3 is 14 residues long. V gave up 1 base and J gave up 8 bases; unmatched junction bases: 5. The variable domain in full, with the rest retrieved from reference TRBV11-2 and TRBJ2-1, is EAGVAQSPRYKIIEKRQSVAFWCNPISGHATLYWYQQILGQGPKLLIQFQNNGVVDDSQLPKDRFSAERLKGVDSTLKIQPAKLEDSAVYLCASSLAQTSDEQFFGPGTRLTVL.

The genes are TRBV6-1 and TRBJ2-7; TRBD1 agrees at 8 bases. V was clipped by 6 bases and J by 10 bases; unmatched bases: 8. Germline-derived CDR1 and CDR2 are MNHNS and SASEGT. The CDR3 is made up of 12 amino acids. The CDR3 loop reads CASRNTGGSQYF. CDR3 DNA: TGTGCCAGCAGGAATACAGGGGGGAGTCAGTACTTC.

This clonotype was seen repeatedly, ten times or more. This chain connects TRBV7-2 to TRBJ2-3; 13 positions agree with TRBD2. J gave up 2 bases and V 4 bases, and 15 bases lay outside the gene matches. The CDR3 spans 20 residues. Germline lookup yields CDR1 SGHTA and CDR2 FQGNSA. The CDR3 spells CASSSRTGTSGIRFTDTQYF. CDR3 in DNA: TGTGCCAGCAGCTCGAGAACCGGGACTAGCGGGATAAGATTCACAGATACGCAGTATTTT. The variable domain in full, with the rest retrieved from reference TRBV7-2 and TRBJ2-3, is GAGVSQSPSNKVTEKGKDVELRCDPISGHTALYWYRQSLGQGLEFLIYFQGNSAPDKSGLPSDRFSAERTGGSVSTLTIQRTQQEDSAVYLCASSSRTGTSGIRFTDTQYFGPGTRLTVL.

This clonotype was seen more than once but under ten times. The chain couples TRBV18 to TRBJ2-7, with D uncertain. In germline, CDR1 is KGHSH, CDR2 LQKENI. Between the trimmed V and J ends, which lost 4 bases and 1 base, there was a span of 11 bases. This CDR3 is 14 amino acids long. The CDR3 sequence: CASSQPTDSYEQYF. Here the CDR3 DNA reads TGTGCCAGCTCACAACCGACTGATTCCTACGAGCAGTACTTC.

This clonotype was counted ten times or more. The chain has TRBV5-6 and TRBJ1-5; no reliable D call. Germline V gene sequence: CDR1 SGHDT, CDR2 YYEEEE. Trimming removed 0 bases from V and 5 bases from J, with 12 bases in between. CDR3 length: 15 residues. DNA of the CDR3: TGTGCCAGCAGCTTGGATCTGGAGCGGGATCAGCCCCAGCATTTT. This codes for CASSLDLERDQPQHF.

At least ten counts were recorded for this clonotype. The chain uses TRBV11-3 and TRBJ1-1, with D maybe TRBD1 (5 bases). The V gene lost 2 bases and the J gene lost 6 bases, with 13 bases spanning the gap. Germline assignment: CDR1 SGHNT and CDR2 YENEEA. The CDR3 is 14 residues long. The CDR3 loop is CASSLTHGGPEAFF. The CDR3 DNA reads TGTGCCAGCAGCTTAACCCACGGGGGACCTGAAGCTTTCTTT.

This clonotype was seen many times. The chain carries TRBV28 and TRBJ2-1, with 9 bases fitting TRBD2. With V trimmed by 2 bases and J by 6 bases, 5 bases remained unmatched. The CDR3 spans 15 residues. CDR1 is MDHEN and CDR2 is SYDVKM in the germline V gene. DNA of the CDR3: TGTGCCAGCAGTTTACTAGCGGGAAAACGCAATGAGCAGTTCTTC. Translation gives CASSLLAGKRNEQFF.

This clonotype has a count of ten or more. The chain joins TRBV7-9 to TRBJ2-7, with 10 bases lining up with TRBD2. The CDR3 covers 15 residues. Germline assignment: CDR1 SEHNR and CDR2 FQNEAQ (reference sequence). The V gene end was trimmed by 2 bases and the J gene end by 4 bases; junction bases not matched to a gene: 5. CDR3 sequence reads: CASSLSSGSKYEQYF. DNA of the CDR3: TGTGCCAGCAGCTTATCTAGCGGGAGTAAATACGAGCAGTACTTC.

This chain connects TRBV4-3 to TRBJ2-7, with 7 bases lining up with TRBD2. Germline loops: CDR1 LGHNA, CDR2 YSLEER. This CDR3 has 13 residues. Germline trimming cut 0 bases from V and 6 bases from J; bases unmatched to any gene: 2. The CDR3 DNA is TGCGCCAGCAGCCAAGAGGGAGGGTTCGAGCAGTACTTC. Its translation is CASSQEGGFEQYF.

This clonotype came up many times. The CDR3 sequence is CSAGTSGSRFTDTQYF. The CDR3 DNA is TGCAGTGCTGGGACTAGCGGGAGCCGATTCACAGATACGCAGTATTTT. The J gene is TRBJ2-3, the V gene TRBV20-1; TRBD2 aligns across 14 bases. V gave up 5 bases and J gave up 2 bases; unmatched junction bases: 6. This CDR3 has 16 residues. Germline-derived CDR1 and CDR2 are DFQATT and SNEGSKA (reference sequence).